This TCR beta chain emerged from a study of T cell changes during pregnancy in multiple sclerosis. CDR1 and CDR2 (germline): MNHNS, SASEGT. The CDR3 totals 15 residues. Trimming removed 0 bases from V and 4 bases from J; junction bases left unmatched: 5. Using immunoSEQ multiplex PCR, the repertoire was profiled, and TCRdb retains in-frame clones only, with some absent. The sample holds about 50,000 clones, roughly 94% seen once. The TCR originated in a female donor with multiple sclerosis, enrolled in a pregnancy study. Sequencing used CD4+ T cells from peripheral blood mononuclear cells, obtained in the third trimester of pregnancy. The rearrangement links TRBV6-1 to TRBJ1-2, with 7 bases that match TRBD1. Here the CDR3 reads CASSEARTGRYGYTF. CDR3 DNA sequence: TGTGCCAGCAGTGAAGCGCGGACAGGTCGCTATGGCTACACCTTC.